Below, 28 T cell receptor beta chains from the same sample are listed, as sequenced in a study of blood T cell repertoires in COVID-19. Libraries were prepared by immunoSEQ multiplex PCR; TCRdb keeps only in-frame clonotypes and omits some of them. Of about 430,000 clones in the sample, 70% to 90% were seen once. Sequences were obtained from PBMCs or T cells enriched from blood (not recorded which). These receptors all stem from a woman between 18 and 29 years old who had been exposed to COVID-19.

The V call is TRBV28, the J call TRBJ2-7; no firm D call. The germline CDR1 and CDR2 sequences are MDHEN and SYDVKM. Trimming pared 6 bases from V and 4 bases from J, leaving 19 bases between. This CDR3 spans 15 amino acids. CDR3 DNA: TGTGCCAGCAGCTCCGTCACCTCGACTTCTTACGAGCAGTACTTC. The encoded protein is CASSSVTSTSYEQYF.

Note on this clone: At one boundary the junction diverges from the germline segment, which might be a read error. The rearrangement joins TRBV7-7 to TRBJ2-1; TRBD2 matches at 8 bases. The CDR3 is 13 residues long. Per germline, CDR1 SSHAT and CDR2 FNYEAQ (reference sequence). The CDR3 DNA follows: TGTGCTAGCAGCTTAGGTTCTAGCGGGGAGCAGTTCTTC. Protein sequence: CASSLGSSGEQFF.

This chain uses TRBV4-3 with TRBJ1-1; maybe TRBD1 (5 bases). V dropped 1 base and J dropped 5 bases, with 11 bases sitting between them. This CDR3 contains 14 residues. Germline V lookup: CDR1 LGHNA, CDR2 YSLEER. The CDR3 DNA is TGCGCCAGCAGCCAAGGACGGGGGAGGACTGAAGCTTTCTTT. Translating gives CASSQGRGRTEAFF.

This rearrangement joins TRBV5-5 to TRBJ1-2; D might be TRBD1 (6 bases). CDR3 length: 13 amino acids. CDR1 SGHKS and CDR2 YYEKEE come from the germline V gene (reference sequence). Trimming took 4 bases from V and 5 from J, leaving 12 bases between them. CDR3 nucleotide sequence: TGTGCCAGCAGCCCCCCGCAGGGGTATGGCTACACCTTC. Translating gives CASSPPQGYGYTF.

This sequence joins TRBV6-1 and TRBJ2-2; perhaps TRBD2 as D (5 bases). CDR1 is MNHNS and CDR2 is SASEGT in the germline V gene. Trimming stripped 3 bases from V and 3 bases from J, with 14 bases between. The CDR3 sequence is 16 residues long. CDR3 residues: CASSDRNGIDTGELFF. The CDR3 nucleotides read TGTGCCAGCAGTGACAGAAACGGGATCGACACCGGGGAGCTGTTTTTT.

This chain joins TRBV28 and TRBJ2-7, with TRBD1 identical over 7 bases. Germline CDR1 and CDR2: MDHEN and SYDVKM. V lost 6 bases, J lost 2 bases, and 4 bases stayed unmatched. The CDR3 spans 13 residues. The DNA for the CDR3 is TGTGCCAGCAGAACAGGGGTCCCCTACGAGCAGTACTTC. This translates into CASRTGVPYEQYF. The full variable domain, its missing parts supplied by reference TRBV28 and TRBJ2-7, is DVKVTQSSRYLVKRTGEKVFLECVQDMDHENMFWYRQDPGLGLRLIYFSYDVKMKEKGDIPEGYSVSREKKERFSLILESASTNQTSMYLCASRTGVPYEQYFGPGTRLTVT.

The chain has TRBV7-6 and TRBJ1-3; maybe TRBD1 (5 bases). Trimming removed 0 bases at V and 0 bases at J, with 9 bases between. From germline, CDR1 is SGHVS and CDR2 FNYEAQ. CDR3 size: 16 residues. The CDR3 is CASSLAQGLSGNTIYF. The DNA for the CDR3 is TGTGCCAGCAGCTTAGCTCAGGGCCTCTCTGGAAACACCATATATTTT. The whole variable domain, filled in from reference TRBV7-6 and TRBJ1-3, reads GAGVSQSPRYKVTKRGQDVALRCDPISGHVSLYWYRQALGQGPEFLTYFNYEAQQDKSGLPNDRFSAERPEGSISTLTIQRTEQRDSAMYRCASSLAQGLSGNTIYFGEGSWLTVV.

The chain has TRBV5-6 and TRBJ2-5, with TRBD2 identical over 12 bases. The CDR3 consists of 15 residues. J lost 5 bases, V lost 2 bases, and 4 bases had no gene match. CDR1 is SGHDT and CDR2 is YYEEEE in the germline V gene. CDR3 in DNA: TGTGCCAGCAGCTTTCCGGGACTAGCGGGCGAGACCCAGTACTTC. Translated, it gives CASSFPGLAGETQYF.

The rearrangement links TRBV7-8 to TRBJ2-7; 7 bases line up with TRBD2. The germline gives CDR1 SGHVS, CDR2 FQNEAQ. J was trimmed by 5 bases and V by 5 bases; bases with no gene match: 12. This CDR3 region has 15 residues. The CDR3 is CASSTLAPLWNEQYF. DNA of the CDR3: TGTGCCAGCAGCACACTAGCGCCATTGTGGAACGAGCAGTACTTC.

CDR3 residues: CASSFTGLRTDTQYF. DNA of the CDR3: TGCGCCAGCAGCTTTACGGGACTTCGCACAGATACGCAGTATTTT. V usage is TRBV5-1 and J usage is TRBJ2-3; D might be TRBD2 (6 bases). V was pared by 2 bases and J by 1 base, with 11 bases between. The CDR3 sequence is 15 residues long. In germline, CDR1 is SGHRS, CDR2 YFSETQ.

This clone was seen a single time. V and J are TRBV11-2 and TRBJ1-2; D not resolved. The CDR3 has 14 amino acids. Germline CDR1 SGHAT, CDR2 FQNNGV. Between the trimmed V and J ends, which lost 6 bases and 1 base, there was a span of 12 bases. The CDR3 spells CASRLVQVNYGYTF. The CDR3 DNA reads TGTGCCAGCAGGCTCGTTCAGGTTAACTATGGCTACACCTTC.

V is TRBV12-3 or TRBV12-4 and J is TRBJ2-7; maybe TRBD1 (7 bases). The V gene lost 5 bases and the J gene lost 5 bases, with 13 bases spanning the gap. This CDR3 region has 13 residues. CDR3 residues: CASSRQGGHEQYF. The CDR3 DNA reads TGTGCCAGCAGTCGACAGGGAGGCCACGAGCAGTACTTC.

The V and J genes are TRBV4-2 and TRBJ2-7; D gene unclear. Germline-derived CDR1 and CDR2 are LGHNA and YNFKEQ. The V gene lost 0 bases and the J gene lost 6 bases, with 12 bases spanning the gap. The CDR3 totals 14 residues. As DNA, the CDR3 is TGTGCCAGCAGCCAAGATTCGGTTACTGGCGAGCAGTACTTC. Protein: CASSQDSVTGEQYF.

The rearrangement uses TRBV5-1 and TRBJ2-1, with a weak D call TRBD2 (5 bases). The CDR3 runs 12 residues. Germline CDR1 is SGHRS and CDR2 is YFSETQ. V shed 4 bases and J shed 10 bases, with 12 bases lying between them. The CDR3 is CASSPAGSEQFF. CDR3 coding DNA: TGCGCCAGCAGCCCCGCGGGCTCAGAGCAGTTCTTC.

The chain couples TRBV5-4 to TRBJ1-1, with D perhaps TRBD1 (5 bases). Trimming shortened V by 4 bases and J by 0 bases, and 13 bases separated the two germline ends. The germline gives CDR1 SGHNT, CDR2 YYREEE (reference sequence). There are 15 residues in the CDR3. The CDR3 region has the DNA TGTGCCAGCAGCACCCGACAGATAATGAACACTGAAGCTTTCTTT. It codes for CASSTRQIMNTEAFF. The entire variable domain, with the rest obtained from reference TRBV5-4 and TRBJ1-1, is as follows: ETGVTQSPTHLIKTRGQQVTLRCSSQSGHNTVSWYQQALGQGPQFIFQYYREEENGRGNFPPRFSGLQFPNYSSELNVNALELDDSALYLCASSTRQIMNTEAFFGQGTRLTVV.

In regard to this clone: Additional DNA sequences in this sample encode the identical CDR3. This chain joins TRBV7-2 and TRBJ2-7; 14 bases match TRBD2. V was clipped by 3 bases and J by 3 bases; unmatched bases: 1. The CDR3 loop spans 15 amino acids. The V gene's germline CDR1 is SGHTA and CDR2 FQGNSA. CDR3 sequence reads: CASSFGTSGGYEQYF. In nucleotides, the CDR3 is TGTGCCAGCAGCTTTGGGACTAGCGGGGGCTACGAGCAGTACTTC.

The CDR3 DNA follows: TGTGCCAGCAGTCTCCGGACAGGGATTGCCGGGGAGCTGTTTTTT. Its translation is CASSLRTGIAGELFF. The chain uses TRBV27 and TRBJ2-2; TRBD1 aligns across 8 bases. The junction had 8 bases not matched to a gene; V was cut back by 5 bases and J by 6 bases. CDR3 size: 15 residues. Per germline, CDR1 MNHEY and CDR2 SMNVEV (reference sequence).

The chain uses TRBV7-2 and TRBJ2-7; D gene unclear. CDR1 and CDR2 from the germline V gene are SGHTA and FQGNSA. The CDR3 has 12 residues. V was cut by 2 bases and J by 5 bases, with 7 bases left in between. The CDR3 sequence: CASSLYGDEQYF. DNA of the CDR3: TGTGCCAGCAGCTTATACGGTGACGAGCAGTACTTC. Drawing the rest from reference TRBV7-2 and TRBJ2-7, the complete variable domain is GAGVSQSPSNKVTEKGKDVELRCDPISGHTALYWYRQSLGQGLEFLIYFQGNSAPDKSGLPSDRFSAERTGGSVSTLTIQRTQQEDSAVYLCASSLYGDEQYFGPGTRLTVT.

The rearrangement joins TRBV15 to TRBJ1-4, with 10 positions matching TRBD1. CDR1 LNHNV and CDR2 YYDKDF come from the germline V gene (reference sequence). CDR3 size: 18 residues. Germline trimming cut 1 base from V and 4 bases from J; bases unmatched to any gene: 9. The CDR3 loop is CATSRAPGTGVGNEKLFF. The CDR3 DNA is TGTGCCACCAGCAGAGCCCCGGGGACAGGGGTTGGTAATGAAAAACTGTTTTTT. The complete variable domain, with remaining parts taken from reference TRBV15 and TRBJ1-4, reads DAMVIQNPRYQVTQFGKPVTLSCSQTLNHNVMYWYQQKSSQAPKLLFHYYDKDFNNEADTPDNFQSRRPNTSFCFLDIRSPGLGDTAMYLCATSRAPGTGVGNEKLFFGSGTQLSVL.

This clone has a single count. The rearrangement links TRBV6-5 to TRBJ2-3; 11 nucleotides agree with TRBD2. V gave up 0 bases and J gave up 11 bases; unmatched junction bases: 7. Germline-derived CDR1 and CDR2 are MNHEY and SVGAGI. The CDR3 contains 15 residues. CDR3 sequence reads: CASSYSGSGGAKQYF. The CDR3 DNA reads TGTGCCAGCAGTTACTCGGGTAGCGGGGGGGCCAAGCAGTATTTT.

The chain is built from TRBV28 and TRBJ1-1, with TRBD1 matching over 8 bases. Unmatched junction bases numbered 13, after V lost 3 bases and J lost 10 bases. CDR3 length: 15 amino acids. The V gene's germline CDR1 is MDHEN and CDR2 SYDVKM. The CDR3 protein is CASSLAGTGQRGAFF. The CDR3 coding sequence is TGTGCCAGCAGTTTGGCCGGGACAGGCCAAAGGGGAGCTTTCTTT.

The chain is built from TRBV19 and TRBJ2-3; TRBD2 agrees at 10 bases. Trimming at V came to 1 base and at J to 2 bases, leaving 6 bases not matched to a gene. Germline V gene data show CDR1 as LNHDA and CDR2 as SQIVND (reference sequence). The CDR3 loop spans 17 amino acids. CDR3 in DNA: TGTGCCAGTAGTATAGTAAGGGGACTAGCGTACACAGATACGCAGTATTTT. It translates to CASSIVRGLAYTDTQYF.

This chain uses TRBV6-1 with TRBJ2-1; perhaps TRBD1 as D (6 bases). This CDR3 region has 16 residues. The V and J ends lost 4 bases and 7 bases respectively, with 20 bases between them. Germline CDR1 is MNHNS and CDR2 is SASEGT. CDR3 bases: TGTGCCAGCAGTGTAACCACAGGGCCCACAGGAAATGAGCAGTTCTTC. This codes for CASSVTTGPTGNEQFF.

The chain joins TRBV13 to TRBJ2-2; 10 nucleotides line up with TRBD1. CDR3 size: 16 residues. The junction had 7 bases not matched to a gene; V was cut back by 5 bases and J by 4 bases. Germline V gene data show CDR1 as PRHDT and CDR2 as FYEKMQ (reference sequence). CDR3: CASSPRDRGSTGELFF. In DNA form, the CDR3 reads TGTGCCAGCAGCCCACGGGACAGGGGTTCCACCGGGGAGCTGTTTTTT.

The rearrangement links TRBV11-2 to TRBJ2-7; the match to TRBD1 covers 9 bases. Losses at the gene ends were 1 base for V and 5 bases for J; bases not matched to a gene: 6. From germline, CDR1 is SGHAT and CDR2 FQNNGV. The CDR3 has 15 amino acids. CDR3 nucleotides: TGTGCCAGCAGCTTAGGGGGACAGGGCGTCCACGAGCAGTACTTC. Amino acid sequence: CASSLGGQGVHEQYF. Looking up the rest from reference TRBV11-2 and TRBJ2-7 gives the full variable domain: EAGVAQSPRYKIIEKRQSVAFWCNPISGHATLYWYQQILGQGPKLLIQFQNNGVVDDSQLPKDRFSAERLKGVDSTLKIQPAKLEDSAVYLCASSLGGQGVHEQYFGPGTRLTVT.

V usage is TRBV9 and J usage is TRBJ2-7; weak D call: TRBD2 (6 bases). CDR1 and CDR2 from the germline V gene are SGDLS and YYNGEE. The CDR3 contains 14 residues. V shed 4 bases and J shed 1 base, with 12 bases lying between them. The CDR3 sequence is CASSRTGGSYEQYF. The CDR3 DNA reads as TGTGCCAGCAGCAGGACTGGGGGGTCCTACGAGCAGTACTTC. Using reference TRBV9 and TRBJ2-7 for the parts outside the CDR3, the full variable domain is DSGVTQTPKHLITATGQRVTLRCSPRSGDLSVYWYQQSLDQGLQFLIQYYNGEERAKGNILERFSAQQFPDLHSELNLSSLELGDSALYFCASSRTGGSYEQYFGPGTRLTVT.

CDR3 residues: CASSLKWGHSNTEAFF. CDR3 in DNA: TGTGCCAGCAGCTTGAAGTGGGGGCATTCGAACACTGAAGCTTTCTTT. This chain uses TRBV5-8 with TRBJ1-1; a weak D match, TRBD1 (6 bases). From germline, CDR1 is SGHTS and CDR2 YDEGEE. Trimming removed 1 base from V and 1 base from J, with 14 bases in between. The CDR3 has 16 amino acids.

The chain couples TRBV18 to TRBJ1-3, with D possibly being TRBD1 (5 bases). V was shortened by 6 bases and J by 0 bases, with 12 bases between the two germline ends. The CDR3 spans 15 residues. From germline, CDR1 is KGHSH and CDR2 LQKENI. CDR3 sequence reads: CASSRQGISGNTIYF. The CDR3 DNA reads as TGTGCCAGCTCCCGCCAGGGTATCTCTGGAAACACCATATATTTT.